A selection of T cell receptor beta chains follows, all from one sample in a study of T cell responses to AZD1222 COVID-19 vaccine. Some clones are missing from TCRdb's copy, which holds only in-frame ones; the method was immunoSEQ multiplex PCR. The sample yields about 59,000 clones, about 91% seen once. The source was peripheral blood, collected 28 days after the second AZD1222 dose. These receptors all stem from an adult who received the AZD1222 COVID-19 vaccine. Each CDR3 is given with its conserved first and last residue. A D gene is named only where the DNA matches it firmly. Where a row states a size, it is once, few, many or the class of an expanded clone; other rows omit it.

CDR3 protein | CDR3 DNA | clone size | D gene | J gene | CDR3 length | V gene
CAISDPGSNQPQHF | TGTGCCATCAGTGATCCCGGAAGCAATCAGCCCCAGCATTTT | NA | NA | TRBJ1-5 | 14 | TRBV10-3
CASSRQGSYTF | TGTGCCAGCAGCCGACAGGGGAGCTACACCTTC | NA | TRBD1 | TRBJ1-2 | 11 | TRBV7-9
CASNGRNATNEKLFF | TGTGCCAGTAATGGCCGGAATGCAACTAATGAAAAACTGTTTTTT | few | NA | TRBJ1-4 | 15 | TRBV19
CASSPSGREGGYTF | TGCGCCAGCAGTCCCAGCGGCAGGGAAGGCGGCTACACCTTC | NA | NA | TRBJ1-2 | 14 | TRBV5-1
CASSEQTGVEDQPQHF | TGTGCCAGCAGTGAACAGACAGGGGTTGAGGATCAGCCCCAGCATTTT | NA | TRBD1 | TRBJ1-5 | 16 | TRBV6-1
CATSDFGGATQNEQFF | TGTGCCACCAGTGATTTCGGCGGGGCGACACAGAATGAGCAGTTCTTC | NA | NA | TRBJ2-1 | 16 | TRBV24-1
CASRTQGLGGYTF | TGTGCCAGTAGGACACAGGGGTTAGGGGGCTACACCTTC | NA | TRBD1 | TRBJ1-2 | 13 | TRBV19
CASSDLPGQLNEKLFF | TGTGCCAGCAGTGATCTACCGGGACAGTTAAATGAAAAACTGTTTTTT | NA | TRBD1 | TRBJ1-4 | 16 | TRBV9
CSVQAKSSYEQYF | TGCAGCGTTCAAGCGAAGAGCTCCTACGAGCAGTACTTC | NA | NA | TRBJ2-7 | 13 | TRBV29-1
CSVGPGQFSNEQFF | TGCAGCGTTGGTCCGGGACAGTTCTCCAATGAGCAGTTCTTC | NA | TRBD1 | TRBJ2-1 | 14 | TRBV29-1
CASSSDIAKNIQYF | TGTGCCAGCAGCTCCGACATAGCCAAAAACATTCAGTACTTC | NA | NA | TRBJ2-4 | 14 | TRBV5-4
CASSQTWDGYSYEQYF | TGCGCCAGCAGCCAGACGTGGGACGGATACTCCTACGAGCAGTACTTC | NA | NA | TRBJ2-7 | 16 | TRBV4-3
CASSLVRGTRETQYF | TGTGCCAGCAGCTTAGTCAGGGGGACCAGAGAGACCCAGTACTTC | NA | TRBD1 | TRBJ2-5 | 15 | TRBV11-2
CASSSRLAGDDTQYF | TGTGCCAGCAGCTCCCGACTAGCGGGGGATGATACGCAGTATTTT | NA | TRBD2 | TRBJ2-3 | 15 | TRBV5-4
CASSVGGTGELFF | TGTGCCAGCAGCGTAGGAGGAACCGGGGAGCTGTTTTTT | NA | NA | TRBJ2-2 | 13 | TRBV9
CASSFTSLNYGYTF | TGTGCCAGCAGTTTCACATCCTTAAACTATGGCTACACCTTC | NA | NA | TRBJ1-2 | 14 | TRBV6-5
CASSFGSSGNTIYF | TGTGCCAGCAGCTTTGGAAGCTCTGGAAACACCATATATTTT | NA | NA | TRBJ1-3 | 14 | TRBV7-2
CASSRGTMNTEAFF | TGCGCCAGCAGCCGGGGGACTATGAACACTGAAGCTTTCTTT | NA | NA | TRBJ1-1 | 14 | TRBV5-1
CASSLGYTGELFF | TGTGCCAGCAGCTTGGGCTACACCGGGGAGCTGTTTTTT | NA | NA | TRBJ2-2 | 13 | TRBV7-2
CASRGQGANTEAFF | TGTGCCAGCAGGGGACAGGGGGCGAACACTGAAGCTTTCTTT | NA | TRBD1 | TRBJ1-1 | 14 | TRBV25-1
CASRAGQETQYF | TGTGCCAGCAGGGCAGGCCAAGAGACCCAGTACTTC | NA | NA | TRBJ2-5 | 12 | TRBV12-3/TRBV12-4
CASSPEAGGASGANVLTF | TGTGCCAGTAGCCCCGAGGCAGGGGGCGCGAGTGGGGCCAACGTCCTGACTTTC | NA | TRBD1 | TRBJ2-6 | 18 | TRBV19
CASSEYRTNQPQHF | TGCGCCAGCAGTGAGTACAGAACCAATCAGCCCCAGCATTTT | NA | NA | TRBJ1-5 | 14 | TRBV10-1
CASSLRGIDYGYTF | TGTGCCAGCAGTTTAAGAGGGATCGACTATGGCTACACCTTC | NA | NA | TRBJ1-2 | 14 | TRBV28
CASRPRQVSDTEAFF | TGTGCCAGCAGGCCGAGACAGGTATCGGACACTGAAGCTTTCTTT | NA | NA | TRBJ1-1 | 15 | TRBV6-5
CAIHSGTNTEAFF | TGTGCCATCCACTCCGGGACGAACACTGAAGCTTTCTTT | NA | NA | TRBJ1-1 | 13 | TRBV10-3
CASSTGQGGVGHTEKLFF | TGTGCCAGTAGCACTGGACAGGGTGGCGTAGGTCATACTGAAAAACTGTTTTTT | NA | TRBD1 | TRBJ1-4 | 18 | TRBV19
CASYSQNEQFF | TGTGCCAGTTACAGCCAAAATGAGCAGTTCTTC | NA | NA | TRBJ2-1 | 11 | TRBV6-5
CASSPQRSATYNEQFF | TGTGCCAGCTCACCACAAAGGTCGGCAACTTACAATGAGCAGTTCTTC | once | NA | TRBJ2-1 | 16 | TRBV18
CASSRQGAFYEQYF | TGTGCCAGCAGCCGGCAGGGGGCGTTCTACGAGCAGTACTTC | NA | TRBD1 | TRBJ2-7 | 14 | TRBV9
CASSHGQGNGELFF | TGCGCCAGCAGCCATGGACAGGGAAACGGGGAGCTGTTTTTT | NA | TRBD1 | TRBJ2-2 | 14 | TRBV4-1
CASSVAPGQWNIQYF | TGTGCCAGCAGCGTAGCTCCGGGACAGTGGAACATTCAGTACTTC | once | TRBD1 | TRBJ2-4 | 15 | TRBV9
CASSSTGGAGNSPLHF | TGCGCCAGCAGCTCCACTGGGGGTGCGGGGAATTCACCCCTCCACTTT | NA | NA | TRBJ1-6 | 16 | TRBV5-1
CASSTGTGTNQPQHF | TGTGCCAGTAGTACCGGGACAGGGACCAATCAGCCCCAGCATTTT | NA | TRBD1 | TRBJ1-5 | 15 | TRBV19
CASTAGGNTGELFF | TGTGCCAGCACCGCAGGGGGAAACACCGGGGAGCTGTTTTTT | once | TRBD1 | TRBJ2-2 | 14 | TRBV6-6
CAIRFEGANTEAFF | TGTGCCATCAGATTTGAGGGGGCAAACACTGAAGCTTTCTTT | NA | TRBD1 | TRBJ1-1 | 14 | TRBV10-3
CATRGGLQETQYF | TGTGCCACAAGGGGAGGCCTACAAGAGACCCAGTACTTC | NA | NA | TRBJ2-5 | 13 | TRBV5-4
CASSLSIGPSGNQETQYF | TGCGCCAGCAGCTTGAGCATAGGGCCTAGCGGGAATCAAGAGACCCAGTACTTC | NA | TRBD2 | TRBJ2-5 | 18 | TRBV5-1
CATSRDLGNTEAFF | TGTGCCACCAGCAGAGATTTGGGGAACACTGAAGCTTTCTTT | NA | NA | TRBJ1-1 | 14 | TRBV15
CASGAGNTIYF | TGTGCCAGCGGGGCTGGAAACACCATATATTTT | NA | NA | TRBJ1-3 | 11 | TRBV9
CASSPRHRGPGELFF | TGTGCCAGCTCACCTCGCCACAGGGGGCCCGGGGAGCTGTTTTTT | NA | TRBD1 | TRBJ2-2 | 15 | TRBV18
CASSLFSRDRVEAFF | TGTGCCAGCAGTTTATTCAGCAGGGACCGGGTTGAAGCTTTCTTT | NA | NA | TRBJ1-1 | 15 | TRBV28
CASSLAQGSGGNSPLHF | TGTGCCAGCAGCTTAGCGCAGGGAAGCGGGGGTAATTCACCCCTCCACTTT | few | NA | TRBJ1-6 | 17 | TRBV7-9
CASDSSRIGNTIYF | TGTGCTAGTGACAGCTCGCGGATCGGAAACACCATATATTTT | NA | NA | TRBJ1-3 | 14 | TRBV12-5
CASSLASGNQETQYF | TGTGCCAGCAGCTTAGCTAGCGGGAACCAAGAGACCCAGTACTTC | NA | TRBD2 | TRBJ2-5 | 15 | TRBV7-2
CASSPRQAQDGYTF | TGTGCCAGCAGCCCGAGACAGGCCCAAGACGGCTACACCTTC | NA | NA | TRBJ1-2 | 14 | TRBV6-2/TRBV6-3
CASTAVTGGTDTQYF | TGTGCCAGTACCGCGGTAACAGGGGGCACAGATACGCAGTATTTT | once | TRBD1 | TRBJ2-3 | 15 | TRBV19
CASTEQYEAFF | TGCGCCAGCACCGAACAGTATGAAGCTTTCTTT | NA | NA | TRBJ1-1 | 11 | TRBV10-2
CASSLGGGNTDTQYF | TGCGCCAGCAGCTTGGGCGGGGGGAACACAGATACGCAGTATTTT | NA | TRBD2 | TRBJ2-3 | 15 | TRBV5-1
CASSRAFEQHEQFF | TGTGCCAGCAGCCGCGCATTTGAGCAACATGAGCAGTTCTTC | NA | NA | TRBJ2-1 | 14 | TRBV5-4